A selection of T cell receptor beta chains follows, all from one sample in a study of blood T cell repertoires in COVID-19. Repertoires were generated with immunoSEQ multiplex PCR, while TCRdb's copy carries only in-frame clones and drops some. The sample carries about 190,000 clones, around 89% recorded once. The specimen was peripheral blood. The receptors come from a human donor in a cohort sampled during active COVID-19. Both conserved end residues are part of each CDR3. The D gene is left open where the match is weak. Size is stated for part of the rows, as once, few or many counts, or as a class when the clone is expanded.

v_gene: TRBV4-1; abundance: once; j_gene: TRBJ2-5; d_gene: TRBD2; CDR3aa: CASTVAGTSQETQYF; CDR3nt: TGCGCCAGCACCGTAGCGGGGACCTCCCAAGAGACCCAGTACTTC
v_gene: TRBV5-6; abundance: NA; j_gene: TRBJ2-5; d_gene: TRBD2; CDR3aa: CASSARTSGETQYF; CDR3nt: TGTGCCAGCAGCGCTAGGACTAGCGGAGAGACCCAGTACTTC
v_gene: TRBV20-1; abundance: NA; j_gene: TRBJ2-7; d_gene: NA; CDR3aa: CSASMVSGYEQYF; CDR3nt: TGCAGTGCTAGTATGGTTTCGGGGTACGAGCAGTACTTC
v_gene: TRBV5-1; abundance: NA; j_gene: TRBJ2-7; d_gene: TRBD1; CDR3aa: CASSLSTGTASYEQYF; CDR3nt: TGCGCCAGCAGCTTGTCGACCGGGACAGCCTCCTACGAGCAGTACTTC
v_gene: TRBV19; abundance: NA; j_gene: TRBJ1-2; d_gene: TRBD1; CDR3aa: CASSPRVAGGDYGYTF; CDR3nt: TGTGCCAGTAGTCCACGGGTCGCAGGGGGCGACTATGGCTACACCTTC
v_gene: TRBV11-2; abundance: NA; j_gene: TRBJ2-2; d_gene: TRBD2; CDR3aa: CASSSYSGRRAGELFF; CDR3nt: TGTGCCAGCAGCTCTTATAGCGGGAGGAGAGCCGGGGAGCTGTTTTTT
v_gene: TRBV15; abundance: once; j_gene: TRBJ2-5; d_gene: NA; CDR3aa: CATSRSRLVGSETQYF; CDR3nt: TGTGCCACCAGCAGGTCCCGACTAGTAGGGTCAGAGACCCAGTACTTC
v_gene: TRBV7-9; abundance: NA; j_gene: TRBJ2-7; d_gene: TRBD2; CDR3aa: CASSPAGRGRNEQYF; CDR3nt: TGTGCCAGCAGCCCAGCGGGGAGGGGACGAAACGAGCAGTACTTC
v_gene: TRBV5-1; abundance: NA; j_gene: TRBJ2-3; d_gene: TRBD2; CDR3aa: CASSLDRGPGLAGGPRDTQYF; CDR3nt: TGCGCCAGCAGCTTGGACAGGGGACCTGGACTAGCGGGAGGGCCTAGAGATACGCAGTATTTT
v_gene: TRBV5-1; abundance: NA; j_gene: TRBJ2-6; d_gene: NA; CDR3aa: CASSPEGFGANVLTF; CDR3nt: TGCGCCAGCAGCCCTGAGGGCTTTGGGGCCAACGTCCTGACTTTC
v_gene: TRBV7-8; abundance: few; j_gene: TRBJ1-5; d_gene: NA; CDR3aa: CASSLALQGAQPQHF; CDR3nt: TGTGCCAGCAGCTTAGCGCTCCAGGGCGCTCAGCCCCAGCATTTT
v_gene: TRBV5-1; abundance: NA; j_gene: TRBJ2-1; d_gene: NA; CDR3aa: CASSLGGRDEQFF; CDR3nt: TGCGCCAGCAGCTTGGGGGGCCGGGATGAGCAGTTCTTC
v_gene: TRBV5-8; abundance: once; j_gene: TRBJ1-5; d_gene: TRBD1; CDR3aa: CASVFRGGPYSNQPQHF; CDR3nt: TGTGCCAGCGTCTTCCGAGGGGGCCCCTATAGCAATCAGCCCCAGCATTTT
v_gene: TRBV6-5; abundance: NA; j_gene: TRBJ2-2; d_gene: TRBD1; CDR3aa: CASRAGQANTGELFF; CDR3nt: TGTGCCAGCAGGGCGGGACAGGCGAACACCGGGGAGCTGTTTTTT
v_gene: TRBV27; abundance: few; j_gene: TRBJ1-6; d_gene: TRBD1; CDR3aa: CASSFSTGGGNSPLHF; CDR3nt: TGTGCCAGCAGTTTCTCAACAGGGGGAGGGAATTCACCCCTCCACTTT
v_gene: TRBV5-1; abundance: NA; j_gene: TRBJ1-1; d_gene: TRBD1; CDR3aa: CASSRTGVRAMNTEAFF; CDR3nt: TGCGCCAGCAGTAGGACAGGGGTAAGGGCCATGAACACTGAAGCTTTCTTT
v_gene: TRBV24-1; abundance: few; j_gene: TRBJ2-7; d_gene: TRBD1; CDR3aa: CATSDGGQGYEQYF; CDR3nt: TGTGCCACCAGTGATGGGGGACAGGGCTACGAGCAGTACTTC
v_gene: TRBV6-4; abundance: NA; j_gene: TRBJ2-1; d_gene: TRBD2; CDR3aa: CASSDGTSENNEQFF; CDR3nt: TGTGCCAGCAGTGACGGGACTAGCGAAAACAATGAGCAGTTCTTC
v_gene: TRBV7-9; abundance: once; j_gene: TRBJ1-6; d_gene: TRBD1; CDR3aa: CASSLGDRGNSPLHF; CDR3nt: TGTGCCAGCAGCTTAGGTGACAGGGGTAATTCACCCCTCCACTTT
v_gene: TRBV27; abundance: NA; j_gene: TRBJ2-7; d_gene: TRBD2; CDR3aa: CASSTGTSGSNEQYF; CDR3nt: TGTGCCAGCAGCACCGGGACTAGCGGGAGCAACGAGCAGTACTTC
v_gene: TRBV6-5; abundance: NA; j_gene: TRBJ1-1; d_gene: NA; CDR3aa: CASSYGREAFF; CDR3nt: TGTGCCAGCAGTTACGGTAGAGAAGCTTTCTTT
v_gene: TRBV7-2; abundance: NA; j_gene: TRBJ1-1; d_gene: NA; CDR3aa: CASSLNPNPNTEAFF; CDR3nt: TGTGCCAGCAGCTTAAACCCTAATCCGAACACTGAAGCTTTCTTT
v_gene: TRBV5-1; abundance: NA; j_gene: TRBJ2-3; d_gene: TRBD1; CDR3aa: CASSSTLTGADTQYF; CDR3nt: TGCGCCAGCAGCTCGACATTAACAGGGGCAGATACGCAGTATTTT
v_gene: TRBV27; abundance: NA; j_gene: TRBJ2-7; d_gene: NA; CDR3aa: CASSSRTGTTPYEQYF; CDR3nt: TGTGCCAGCAGTTCCCGGACGGGGACAACTCCCTACGAGCAGTACTTC
v_gene: TRBV5-4; abundance: NA; j_gene: TRBJ1-4; d_gene: TRBD1; CDR3aa: CASSSGTGFPDEKLFF; CDR3nt: TGTGCCAGCAGCTCCGGGACAGGGTTCCCGGATGAAAAACTGTTTTTT
v_gene: TRBV5-4; abundance: NA; j_gene: TRBJ2-1; d_gene: TRBD1; CDR3aa: CASSQSGTGGSDEQFF; CDR3nt: TGTGCCAGCAGCCAATCCGGGACAGGGGGCTCTGATGAGCAGTTCTTC
v_gene: TRBV3-1/TRBV3-2; abundance: NA; j_gene: TRBJ1-1; d_gene: NA; CDR3aa: CASSHGGMKNTEAFF; CDR3nt: TGTGCCAGCAGCCATGGGGGGATGAAGAACACTGAAGCTTTCTTT
v_gene: TRBV6-6; abundance: few; j_gene: TRBJ2-5; d_gene: NA; CDR3aa: CASSPQETQYF; CDR3nt: TGTGCCAGCAGTCCTCAAGAGACCCAGTACTTC
v_gene: TRBV30; abundance: NA; j_gene: TRBJ2-7; d_gene: NA; CDR3aa: CAWSYLWAGEQYF; CDR3nt: TGTGCCTGGAGTTATCTATGGGCGGGAGAGCAGTACTTC
v_gene: TRBV4-3; abundance: once; j_gene: TRBJ1-2; d_gene: NA; CDR3aa: CASSQDFGSPNYGYTF; CDR3nt: TGCGCCAGCAGCCAAGATTTCGGGAGTCCGAACTATGGCTACACCTTC
v_gene: TRBV5-1; abundance: once; j_gene: TRBJ1-1; d_gene: NA; CDR3aa: CASSLSTDGETEAFF; CDR3nt: TGCGCCAGCAGCTTGAGTACCGATGGGGAGACTGAAGCTTTCTTT
v_gene: TRBV3-1/TRBV3-2; abundance: NA; j_gene: TRBJ2-7; d_gene: NA; CDR3aa: CASSHGAPNCEQYF; CDR3nt: TGTGCCAGCAGCCATGGGGCCCCAAACTGCGAGCAGTACTTC
v_gene: TRBV2; abundance: NA; j_gene: TRBJ1-1; d_gene: TRBD1; CDR3aa: CASSPWDRGPTEAFF; CDR3nt: TGTGCCAGCAGCCCCTGGGACAGGGGGCCCACTGAAGCTTTCTTT
v_gene: TRBV6-1; abundance: NA; j_gene: TRBJ2-7; d_gene: NA; CDR3aa: CASSDGSPRSYYEQYF; CDR3nt: TGTGCCAGCAGTGATGGGAGCCCGAGGTCATACTACGAGCAGTACTTC
v_gene: TRBV7-9; abundance: once; j_gene: TRBJ2-3; d_gene: NA; CDR3aa: CASSLQSRAGTDTQYF; CDR3nt: TGTGCCAGCAGCTTACAGTCCAGGGCAGGGACAGATACGCAGTATTTT
v_gene: TRBV5-5; abundance: few; j_gene: TRBJ2-7; d_gene: NA; CDR3aa: CASSLRAGEQYF; CDR3nt: TGTGCCAGCAGCTTGCGGGCGGGGGAGCAGTACTTC
v_gene: TRBV4-1; abundance: NA; j_gene: TRBJ2-1; d_gene: NA; CDR3aa: CASSQAAGSSYNEQFF; CDR3nt: TGCGCCAGCAGCCAAGCCGCGGGGAGCTCCTACAATGAGCAGTTCTTC
v_gene: TRBV6-2/TRBV6-3; abundance: NA; j_gene: TRBJ2-7; d_gene: NA; CDR3aa: CASSYGNPYEQYF; CDR3nt: TGTGCCAGCAGTTACGGCAACCCCTACGAGCAGTACTTC
v_gene: TRBV4-3; abundance: NA; j_gene: TRBJ2-1; d_gene: TRBD2; CDR3aa: CASSQVIGLAVPNEQFF; CDR3nt: TGCGCCAGCAGCCAAGTGATCGGGCTAGCGGTACCCAATGAGCAGTTCTTC
v_gene: TRBV7-9; abundance: NA; j_gene: TRBJ1-2; d_gene: NA; CDR3aa: CASSLATGYGYTF; CDR3nt: TGTGCCAGCAGCTTAGCGACAGGCTATGGCTACACCTTC
v_gene: TRBV9; abundance: NA; j_gene: TRBJ2-1; d_gene: NA; CDR3aa: CASSVSAQGYNEQFF; CDR3nt: TGTGCCAGCAGCGTTAGCGCACAGGGCTACAATGAGCAGTTCTTC
v_gene: TRBV18; abundance: NA; j_gene: TRBJ1-3; d_gene: TRBD1; CDR3aa: CASARDSVSGNTIYF; CDR3nt: TGTGCCAGCGCAAGGGACAGCGTCTCTGGAAACACCATATATTTT
v_gene: TRBV18; abundance: NA; j_gene: TRBJ2-3; d_gene: NA; CDR3aa: CASSPPGFGADTQYF; CDR3nt: TGTGCCAGCTCACCACCGGGGTTCGGGGCAGATACGCAGTATTTT
v_gene: TRBV7-7; abundance: NA; j_gene: TRBJ2-1; d_gene: TRBD2; CDR3aa: CASSLTPGGTYNEQFF; CDR3nt: TGTGCTAGCAGCTTGACACCGGGGGGAACCTACAATGAGCAGTTCTTC
v_gene: TRBV6-4; abundance: NA; j_gene: TRBJ1-6; d_gene: NA; CDR3aa: CASSDTPRGSSYNSPLHF; CDR3nt: TGTGCCAGCAGTGACACTCCGAGAGGAAGCTCCTATAATTCACCCCTCCACTTT
v_gene: TRBV13; abundance: NA; j_gene: TRBJ2-2; d_gene: TRBD1; CDR3aa: CASSFKTGQGSGELFF; CDR3nt: TGTGCCAGCAGCTTCAAGACTGGACAGGGGTCCGGGGAGCTGTTTTTT